This T cell receptor (beta chain) derives from a study of response to subunit inactivated influenza vaccine. One entry per CDR3 protein results from TCRdb running MiXCR on the RT-PCR reads. The repertoire holds about 570,000 distinct CDR3 sequences, with over 9% as singletons. This clonotype turned up a few times. This sample was shared with a second study, whose subject was T cells expressing NK-cell markers. This second report adds: Beta-chain TCR cDNA was generated via 5'RACE template switching with UMIs.

This receptor was identified in a man between 45 and 60 years old who received an inactivated influenza vaccine. This sample comprised PBMCs from blood, obtained on the day of vaccination.

CDR3 sequence reads: CASSQHRDSTRNTQYF. For the CDR3, the DNA is TGTGCCAGCAGCCAACATAGGGACTCCACCAGGAATACGCAGTATTTT. The V and J genes are TRBV4-2 and TRBJ2-3, with a possible D match to TRBD2 (6 bases). The germline gives CDR1 LGHNA, CDR2 YNFKEQ. The CDR3 totals 16 residues. The V end lost 2 bases, the J end lost 7 bases, and 19 bases lay between the germline ends.